Each of the 26 T cell receptor beta chains below was sequenced from the same sample in a study of blood T cell repertoires in COVID-19. Produced via immunoSEQ multiplex PCR; TCRdb's table is partial and in-frame only. Among hundreds of thousands of clones listed, approximately 84% were seen once. Sequencing input: peripheral blood. All receptors come from a woman of 80 years or more with acute or convalescent COVID-19.

The chain carries TRBV11-2 and TRBJ2-7; 7 nucleotides match TRBD2. J gave up 2 bases and V 1 base, and 2 bases lay outside the gene matches. This CDR3 has 14 residues. Germline V gene sequence: CDR1 SGHAT, CDR2 FQNNGV. The DNA for the CDR3 is TGTGCCAGCAGCTTAGGGGGACTAACCTACGAGCAGTACTTC. It translates to CASSLGGLTYEQYF.

This clone has only a few counts. The chain combines TRBV7-9 with TRBJ2-1, with D tentatively TRBD2 (6 bases). This CDR3 has 18 amino acids. From germline, CDR1 is SEHNR and CDR2 FQNEAQ (reference sequence). The ends were cut back, 1 base at V and 2 bases at J, with 18 bases in the middle. The CDR3 loop reads CASSLEYVGGAAYNEQFF. In nucleotides, the CDR3 is TGTGCCAGCAGCTTAGAGTATGTCGGGGGAGCGGCCTACAATGAGCAGTTCTTC.

This chain uses TRBV15 with TRBJ2-3, with 13 bases matching TRBD2. The germline V gene encodes CDR1 LNHNV and CDR2 YYDKDF (reference sequence). Losses at the gene ends were 4 bases for V and 4 bases for J; bases not matched to a gene: 17. The CDR3 runs to 20 residues. The CDR3 reads CATSIASGTSGTQTPDTQYF. The DNA of the CDR3 is TGTGCCACCAGCATCGCTTCCGGGACTAGCGGGACGCAAACGCCAGATACGCAGTATTTT.

The CDR3 region is CASRSLSSYNEQFF. The CDR3 coding sequence is TGTGCCAGCAGGTCCTTGAGCTCCTACAATGAGCAGTTCTTC. The V call is TRBV28, the J call TRBJ2-1, with no clear D. Trimming removed 6 bases from V and 0 bases from J, with 9 bases in between. From germline, CDR1 is MDHEN and CDR2 SYDVKM. The CDR3 length is 14 residues.

This clone appeared a single time. This chain uses TRBV11-2 with TRBJ2-7, with 7 bases fitting TRBD1. Germline values: CDR1 SGHAT, CDR2 FQNNGV. The CDR3 extends over 14 amino acids. The ends lost 3 bases at V and 1 base at J; junction bases unmatched: 3. This CDR3 reads CASSLGQTSYEQYF. Here the CDR3 DNA reads TGTGCCAGCAGCTTGGGACAGACATCCTACGAGCAGTACTTC.

J is TRBJ2-1 and V is TRBV7-2; 14 bases are a match to TRBD2. J gave up 8 bases and V 2 bases, and 8 bases lay outside the gene matches. Germline loops: CDR1 SGHTA, CDR2 FQGNSA. The CDR3 has 17 amino acids. CDR3 sequence: CASSLPAGLAGDDEQFF. The CDR3 nucleotides are TGTGCCAGCAGCTTACCCGCGGGACTAGCGGGAGACGATGAGCAGTTCTTC. Complete variable domain (other parts from reference TRBV7-2 and TRBJ2-1): GAGVSQSPSNKVTEKGKDVELRCDPISGHTALYWYRQSLGQGLEFLIYFQGNSAPDKSGLPSDRFSAERTGGSVSTLTIQRTQQEDSAVYLCASSLPAGLAGDDEQFFGPGTRLTVL.

The rearrangement joins TRBV11-3 to TRBJ2-1; D ambiguous. The V gene's germline CDR1 is SGHNT and CDR2 YENEEA. This CDR3 spans 13 amino acids. The V gene lost 2 bases and the J gene lost 7 bases, with 9 bases spanning the gap. CDR3: CASSLSTQNEQFF. CDR3 bases: TGTGCCAGCAGCTTAAGTACGCAGAATGAGCAGTTCTTC.

The chain uses TRBV5-1 and TRBJ2-7; D is perhaps TRBD2 (6 bases). The V gene lost 0 bases and the J gene lost 2 bases, with 12 bases spanning the gap. The CDR3 covers 15 residues. Germline V gene sequence: CDR1 SGHRS, CDR2 YFSETQ. CDR3 amino acids: CASSLAGTPAYEQYF. DNA for the CDR3: TGCGCCAGCAGCTTGGCCGGGACTCCTGCCTACGAGCAGTACTTC.

The V call is TRBV18, the J call TRBJ1-1; D may be TRBD1 (5 bases). The CDR3 sequence is 15 residues long. Germline CDR1 is KGHSH and CDR2 is LQKENI. V was cut by 1 base and J by 1 base, with 10 bases left in between. The CDR3 region is CASSPRIRANTEAFF. The CDR3, as DNA: TGTGCCAGCTCACCACGGATCAGGGCGAACACTGAAGCTTTCTTT.

The genes are TRBV4-2 and TRBJ2-3, with 9 bases that match TRBD2. Germline values: CDR1 LGHNA, CDR2 YNFKEQ. This CDR3 has 16 amino acids. V lost 4 bases to trimming and J lost 2 bases; unmatched junction nucleotides: 7. Here the CDR3 reads CASSLSGGTFTDTQYF. In nucleotides, the CDR3 is TGTGCCAGCAGCCTCAGCGGGGGGACCTTCACAGATACGCAGTATTTT.

The genes are TRBV28 and TRBJ1-1, with TRBD1 identical over 9 bases. The CDR3 is 16 amino acids. Trimming cost V 2 bases and J 5 bases; bases outside gene matches: 9. Germline V gene data show CDR1 as MDHEN and CDR2 as SYDVKM. The chain's CDR3 is CASSLEQGARWTEAFF. CDR3 in DNA: TGTGCCAGCAGTTTAGAACAGGGGGCTCGATGGACTGAAGCTTTCTTT.

The chain carries TRBV5-1 and TRBJ2-2, with 10 nucleotides matching TRBD2. Germline trimming cut 3 bases from V and 3 bases from J; bases unmatched to any gene: 5. The CDR3 consists of 16 residues. Germline CDR1 is SGHRS and CDR2 is YFSETQ. This chain's CDR3 is CASSYVAGGDTGELFF. Written as DNA, the CDR3 is TGCGCCAGCAGCTACGTAGCGGGGGGAGACACCGGGGAGCTGTTTTTT.

This chain's CDR3 is CASSFWTGADEQYF. The CDR3, as DNA: TGTGCCAGCAGCTTCTGGACAGGGGCGGACGAGCAGTACTTC. The V gene is TRBV11-2, the J gene TRBJ2-7; 9 bases agree with TRBD1. There are 14 residues in the CDR3. Germline V gene sequence: CDR1 SGHAT, CDR2 FQNNGV. V lost 3 bases to trimming and J lost 5 bases; unmatched junction nucleotides: 5.

V and J are TRBV7-8 and TRBJ2-7; TRBD1 aligns across 7 bases. Trimming took 5 bases from V and 4 from J; bases not matched to a gene: 8. Germline V lookup: CDR1 SGHVS, CDR2 FQNEAQ. The CDR3 has 14 residues. The CDR3 DNA reads as TGTGCCAGCAGCCGCTCCGGGACAGTGTACGAGCAGTACTTC. This codes for CASSRSGTVYEQYF.

This clone was recorded once. The rearrangement joins TRBV28 to TRBJ2-1, with 9 positions matching TRBD2. The CDR3 length is 16 residues. Germline lookup yields CDR1 MDHEN and CDR2 SYDVKM. The V gene end was trimmed by 7 bases and the J gene end by 0 bases; junction bases not matched to a gene: 7. CDR3 region: CASTLAGSVSYNEQFF. CDR3 nucleotides: TGTGCCAGCACCCTAGCGGGATCCGTCTCCTACAATGAGCAGTTCTTC. The full variable domain, in which reference TRBV28 and TRBJ2-1 provide the parts outside the CDR3, is DVKVTQSSRYLVKRTGEKVFLECVQDMDHENMFWYRQDPGLGLRLIYFSYDVKMKEKGDIPEGYSVSREKKERFSLILESASTNQTSMYLCASTLAGSVSYNEQFFGPGTRLTVL.

The chain uses TRBV4-2 and TRBJ1-3; weak D call: TRBD1 (5 bases). The CDR3 extends over 17 amino acids. Germline V gene lookup returns CDR1 LGHNA and CDR2 YNFKEQ. Trimming left V 0 bases short and J 4 bases short, with 16 bases between. In nucleotides, the CDR3 is TGTGCCAGCAGCCAAGAAGGCTCAGGGAGGCGCGGAAACACCATATATTTT. Translating gives CASSQEGSGRRGNTIYF.

DNA of the CDR3: TGCAGTGCTAGTTCCGGGACTATCTACGAGCAGTACTTC. This codes for CSASSGTIYEQYF. The chain carries TRBV20-1 and TRBJ2-7, with 7 bases matching TRBD2. The CDR3 totals 13 residues. With 3 bases clipped from V and 3 bases from J, the junction kept 5 bases outside the gene matches. Germline V gene lookup returns CDR1 DFQATT and CDR2 SNEGSKA (reference sequence).

The chain uses TRBV28 and TRBJ2-6; TRBD2 is a possible D gene (6 bases). CDR3 length equals 16 residues. V lost 4 bases, J lost 0 bases, and 10 bases lay in between. Germline values: CDR1 MDHEN, CDR2 SYDVKM. The chain's CDR3 is CASSSGTASGANVLTF. The CDR3 DNA follows: TGTGCCAGCAGTTCGGGGACTGCCTCTGGGGCCAACGTCCTGACTTTC.

The gene calls are TRBV28 and TRBJ1-2; 7 positions match TRBD1. Germline-derived CDR1 and CDR2 are MDHEN and SYDVKM. J gave up 7 bases and V 8 bases, and 10 bases lay outside the gene matches. The CDR3 totals 13 residues. CDR3: CASGYRGSGGYTF. The CDR3 region has the DNA TGTGCCAGCGGCTACAGGGGATCGGGTGGCTACACCTTC.

As regards this clone: Other DNA sequences from this sample encode an identical CDR3 as well. The V and J genes are TRBV7-2 and TRBJ2-1; D perhaps matches TRBD2 (7 bases). V was cut by 1 base and J by 9 bases, with 16 bases left in between. The germline CDR1 and CDR2 sequences are SGHTA and FQGNSA. The CDR3 runs to 15 residues. The CDR3 DNA reads TGTGCCAGCAGCTTAGTACTAGTGGGAGGGGGTGAGCAGTTCTTC. This gives the protein CASSLVLVGGGEQFF. Drawing the rest from reference TRBV7-2 and TRBJ2-1, the complete variable domain is GAGVSQSPSNKVTEKGKDVELRCDPISGHTALYWYRQSLGQGLEFLIYFQGNSAPDKSGLPSDRFSAERTGGSVSTLTIQRTQQEDSAVYLCASSLVLVGGGEQFFGPGTRLTVL.

The chain has TRBV4-1 and TRBJ2-7; tentative D call: TRBD1 (5 bases). This CDR3 is built from 16 residues. Deletions cut 1 base from V and 0 bases from J, with 13 bases between. Germline CDR1 MGHRA, CDR2 YSYEKL. CDR3 DNA: TGCGCCAGCAGCCAAGCCCCCGACAGTTCCTCCTACGAGCAGTACTTC. It yields the protein CASSQAPDSSSYEQYF.

The rearrangement links TRBV11-2 to TRBJ2-3; D is possibly TRBD2 (5 bases). Germline V lookup: CDR1 SGHAT, CDR2 FQNNGV. Trimming removed 1 base at V and 4 bases at J, with 12 bases between. CDR3 length: 15 amino acids. This CDR3 is CASSLAGSRADTQYF. The CDR3, as DNA: TGTGCCAGCAGCTTAGCGGGGAGTCGTGCAGATACGCAGTATTTT.

This clone was found a few times. The chain recombines TRBV5-4 with TRBJ2-3; 7 nucleotides line up with TRBD1. Unmatched junction bases numbered 5, after V lost 4 bases and J lost 0 bases. Germline loops: CDR1 SGHNT, CDR2 YYREEE (reference sequence). The CDR3 extends over 15 amino acids. The CDR3 DNA reads as TGTGCCAGCAGCAAGACAGGGCAGAGCACAGATACGCAGTATTTT. Amino acids: CASSKTGQSTDTQYF.

The V call is TRBV7-2, the J call TRBJ1-1, with 8 bases identical to TRBD1. Germline V gene lookup returns CDR1 SGHTA and CDR2 FQGNSA. V was pared by 5 bases and J by 1 base, with 6 bases of the junction left unmatched. The CDR3 length is 15 residues. The CDR3 nucleotides read TGTGCCAGCAGCCCCGGACAGGGTTCGAACACTGAAGCTTTCTTT. Translated: CASSPGQGSNTEAFF.

The chain joins TRBV13 to TRBJ2-7; possible D gene TRBD2, 6 bases. Trimming removed 0 bases from V and 2 bases from J, with 11 bases in between. Germline CDR1 reads PRHDT; CDR2 reads FYEKMQ (reference sequence). This CDR3 contains 15 residues. CDR3 protein: CASSLGQRVTYEQYF. CDR3 bases: TGTGCCAGCAGCTTAGGCCAGCGGGTCACCTACGAGCAGTACTTC.

This clone was detected only a few times. The chain carries TRBV4-3 and TRBJ2-5; the match to TRBD1 covers 9 bases. Germline V lookup: CDR1 LGHNA, CDR2 YSLEER. The CDR3 runs 15 residues. Losses at the gene ends were 0 bases for V and 4 bases for J; bases not matched to a gene: 3. The CDR3 nucleotides read TGCGCCAGCAGCCAAGACCGGGACAGGGTAGAGACCCAGTACTTC. Translating gives CASSQDRDRVETQYF.